In this sample, the clone carrying this T cell receptor beta chain turned up once. The data were taken from a study of T cell responses to AZD1222 COVID-19 vaccine. Clones were read by immunoSEQ multiplex PCR, and TCRdb kept only the in-frame ones, dropping some. This table has more than 95,000 clones, approximately 90% appearing once. CDR3 size: 13 residues. After removal of 5 bases from V and 2 bases from J, the junction contained 2 bases not matched to a gene. This receptor was taken from an adult in good health. The input for sequencing was peripheral blood, taken on day 0 of AZD1222 vaccination. The chain has TRBV12-3 or TRBV12-4 and TRBJ2-7; 8 nucleotides match TRBD1. The DNA of the CDR3 is TGTGCCAGCAGTATGGACAGGGCCTACGAGCAGTACTTC. Translating gives CASSMDRAYEQYF.